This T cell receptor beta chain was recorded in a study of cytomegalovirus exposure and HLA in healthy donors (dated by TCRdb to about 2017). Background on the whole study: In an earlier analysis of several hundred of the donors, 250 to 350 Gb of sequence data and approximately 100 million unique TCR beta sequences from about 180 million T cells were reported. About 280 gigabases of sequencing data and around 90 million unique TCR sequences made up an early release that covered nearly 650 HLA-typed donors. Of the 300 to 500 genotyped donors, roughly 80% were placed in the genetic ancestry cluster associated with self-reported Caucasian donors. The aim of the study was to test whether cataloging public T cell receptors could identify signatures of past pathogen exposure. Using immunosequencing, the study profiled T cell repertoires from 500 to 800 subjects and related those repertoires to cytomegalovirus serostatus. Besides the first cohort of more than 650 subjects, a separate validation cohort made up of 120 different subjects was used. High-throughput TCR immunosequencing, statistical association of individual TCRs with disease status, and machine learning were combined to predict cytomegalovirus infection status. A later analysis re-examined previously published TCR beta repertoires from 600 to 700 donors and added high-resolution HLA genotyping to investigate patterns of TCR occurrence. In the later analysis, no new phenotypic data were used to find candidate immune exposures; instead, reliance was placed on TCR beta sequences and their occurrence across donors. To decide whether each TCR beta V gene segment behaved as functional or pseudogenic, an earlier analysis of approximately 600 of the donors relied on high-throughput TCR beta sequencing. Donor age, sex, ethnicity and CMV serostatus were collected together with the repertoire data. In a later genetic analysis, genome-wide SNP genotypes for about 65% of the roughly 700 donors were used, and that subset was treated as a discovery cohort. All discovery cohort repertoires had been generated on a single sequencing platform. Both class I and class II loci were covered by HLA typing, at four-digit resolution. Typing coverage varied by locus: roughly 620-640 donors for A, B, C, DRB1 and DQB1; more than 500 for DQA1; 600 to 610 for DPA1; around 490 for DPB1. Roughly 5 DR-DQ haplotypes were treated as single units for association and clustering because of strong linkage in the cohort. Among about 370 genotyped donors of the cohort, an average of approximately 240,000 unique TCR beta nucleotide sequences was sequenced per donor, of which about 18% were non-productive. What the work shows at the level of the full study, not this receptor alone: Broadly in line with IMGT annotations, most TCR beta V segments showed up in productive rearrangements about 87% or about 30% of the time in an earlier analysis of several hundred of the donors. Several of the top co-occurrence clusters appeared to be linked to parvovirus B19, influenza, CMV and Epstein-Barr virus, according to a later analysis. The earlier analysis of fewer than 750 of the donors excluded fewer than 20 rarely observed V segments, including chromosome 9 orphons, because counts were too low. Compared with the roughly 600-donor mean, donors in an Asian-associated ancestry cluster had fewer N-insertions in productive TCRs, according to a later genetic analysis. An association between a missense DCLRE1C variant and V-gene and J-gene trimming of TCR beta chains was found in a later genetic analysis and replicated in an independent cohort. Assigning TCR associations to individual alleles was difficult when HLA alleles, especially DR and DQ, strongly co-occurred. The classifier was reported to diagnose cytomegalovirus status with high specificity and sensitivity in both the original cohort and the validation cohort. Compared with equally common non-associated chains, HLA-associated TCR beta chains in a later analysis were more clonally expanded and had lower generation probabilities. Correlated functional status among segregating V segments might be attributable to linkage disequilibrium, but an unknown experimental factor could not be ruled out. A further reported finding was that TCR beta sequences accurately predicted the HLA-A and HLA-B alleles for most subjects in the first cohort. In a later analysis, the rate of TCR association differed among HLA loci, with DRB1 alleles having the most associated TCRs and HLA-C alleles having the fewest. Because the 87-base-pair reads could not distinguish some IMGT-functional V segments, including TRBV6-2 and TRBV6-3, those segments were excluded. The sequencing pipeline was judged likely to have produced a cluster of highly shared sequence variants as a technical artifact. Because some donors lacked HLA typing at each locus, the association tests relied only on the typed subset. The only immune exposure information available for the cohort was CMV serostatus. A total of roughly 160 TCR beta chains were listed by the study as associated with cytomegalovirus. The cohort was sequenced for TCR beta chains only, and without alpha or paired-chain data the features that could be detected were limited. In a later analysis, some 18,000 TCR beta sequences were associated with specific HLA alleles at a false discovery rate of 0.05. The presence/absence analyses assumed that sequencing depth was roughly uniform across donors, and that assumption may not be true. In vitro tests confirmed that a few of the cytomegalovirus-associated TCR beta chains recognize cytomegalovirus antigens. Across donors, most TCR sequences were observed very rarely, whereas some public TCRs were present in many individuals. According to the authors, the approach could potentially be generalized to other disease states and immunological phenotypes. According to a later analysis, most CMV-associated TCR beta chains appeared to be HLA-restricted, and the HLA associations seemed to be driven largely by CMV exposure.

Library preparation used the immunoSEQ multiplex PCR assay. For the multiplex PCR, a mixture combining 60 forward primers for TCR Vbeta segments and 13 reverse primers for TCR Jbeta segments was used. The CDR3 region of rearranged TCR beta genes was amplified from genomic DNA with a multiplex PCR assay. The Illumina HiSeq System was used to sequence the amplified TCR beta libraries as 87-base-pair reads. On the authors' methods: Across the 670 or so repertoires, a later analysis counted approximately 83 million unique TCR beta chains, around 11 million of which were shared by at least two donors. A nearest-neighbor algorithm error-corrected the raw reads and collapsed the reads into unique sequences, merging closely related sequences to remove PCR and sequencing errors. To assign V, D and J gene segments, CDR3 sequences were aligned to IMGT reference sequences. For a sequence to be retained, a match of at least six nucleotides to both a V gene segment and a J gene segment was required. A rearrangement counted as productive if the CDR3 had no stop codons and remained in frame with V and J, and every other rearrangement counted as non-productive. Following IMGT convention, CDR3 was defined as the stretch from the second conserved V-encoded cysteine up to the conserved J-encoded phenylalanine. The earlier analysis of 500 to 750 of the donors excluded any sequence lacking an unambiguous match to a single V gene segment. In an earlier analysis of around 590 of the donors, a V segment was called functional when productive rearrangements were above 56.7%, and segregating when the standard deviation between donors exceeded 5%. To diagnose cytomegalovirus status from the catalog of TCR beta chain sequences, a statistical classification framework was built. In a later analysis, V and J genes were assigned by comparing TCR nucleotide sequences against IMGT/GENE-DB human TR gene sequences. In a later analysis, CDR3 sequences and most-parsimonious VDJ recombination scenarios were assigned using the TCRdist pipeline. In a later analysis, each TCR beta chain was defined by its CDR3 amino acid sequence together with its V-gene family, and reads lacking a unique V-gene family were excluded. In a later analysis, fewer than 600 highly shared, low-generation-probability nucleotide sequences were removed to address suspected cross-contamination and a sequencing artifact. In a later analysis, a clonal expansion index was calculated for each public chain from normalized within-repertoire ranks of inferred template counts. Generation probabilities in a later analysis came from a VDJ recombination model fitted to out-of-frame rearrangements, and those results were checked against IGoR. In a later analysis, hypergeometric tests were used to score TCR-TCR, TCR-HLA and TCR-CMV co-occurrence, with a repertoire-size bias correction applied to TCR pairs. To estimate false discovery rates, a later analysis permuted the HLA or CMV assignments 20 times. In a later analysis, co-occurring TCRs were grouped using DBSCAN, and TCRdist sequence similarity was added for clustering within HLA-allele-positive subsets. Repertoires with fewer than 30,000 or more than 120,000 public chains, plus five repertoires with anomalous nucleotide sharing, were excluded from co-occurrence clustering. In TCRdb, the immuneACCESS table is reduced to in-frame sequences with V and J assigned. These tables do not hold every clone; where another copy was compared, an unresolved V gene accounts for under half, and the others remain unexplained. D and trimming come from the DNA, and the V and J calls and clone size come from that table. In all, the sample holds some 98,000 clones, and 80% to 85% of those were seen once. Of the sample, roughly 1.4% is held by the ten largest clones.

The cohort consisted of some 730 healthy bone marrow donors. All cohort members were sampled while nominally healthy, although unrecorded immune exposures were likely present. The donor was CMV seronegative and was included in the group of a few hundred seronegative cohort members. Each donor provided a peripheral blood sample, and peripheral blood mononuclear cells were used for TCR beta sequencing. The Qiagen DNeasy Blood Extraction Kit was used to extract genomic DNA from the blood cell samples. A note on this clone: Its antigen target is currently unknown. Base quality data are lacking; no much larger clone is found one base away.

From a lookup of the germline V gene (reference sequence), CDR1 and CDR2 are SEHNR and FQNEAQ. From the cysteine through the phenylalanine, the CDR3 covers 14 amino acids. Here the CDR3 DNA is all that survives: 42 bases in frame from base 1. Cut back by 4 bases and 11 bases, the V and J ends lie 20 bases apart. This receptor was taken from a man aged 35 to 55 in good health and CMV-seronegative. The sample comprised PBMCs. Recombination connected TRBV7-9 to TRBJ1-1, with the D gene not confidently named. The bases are TGTGCCAGCAGCTCCCCCGGACTCCAGACTGGGGCTTTCTTT. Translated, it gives CASSSPGLQTGAFF. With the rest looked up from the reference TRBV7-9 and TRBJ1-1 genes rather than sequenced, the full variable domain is DTGVSQNPRHKITKRGQNVTFRCDPISEHNRLYWYRQTLGQGPEFLTYFQNEAQLEKSRLLSDRFSAERPKGSFSTLEIQRTEQGDSAMYLCASSSPGLQTGAFFGQGTRLTVV.